This T cell receptor (beta chain) was sequenced in a study of control samples from healthy donors and cancer patients (TCRdb year 2020). Notes on this clone: This clone's antigen is unknown. Within one base of it there is no much larger clone, and no base qualities were kept.

From its cysteine to its phenylalanine, the CDR3 spans 14 amino acids. The sequence is cut down to CDR3 DNA, 42 bases in frame from base 1. CDR1 is given as MNHEY and CDR2 as SMNVEV, both from the germline V gene (reference sequence). V loses 6 bases of germline sequence and J loses 0 bases, and the interval between the two ends is 12 bases. The library was generated by the immunoSEQ multiplex PCR assay. Sourced from immuneACCESS, this table was stored by TCRdb with only in-frame sequences that have V and J called. A share of the clones is absent; for the studies checked, an unresolved V gene accounts for under half, and the remainder has no known explanation. This sample gives roughly 120,000 clones in total; 90% of them show up just once. The top ten clones comprise under 4.5% of the sample.

The sequence came from a human donor in good health. The donor label of this sample is uncertain. The sample comprised blood. The chain couples TRBV27 to TRBJ2-7; no D gene can be assigned with confidence. CDR3 loop: CASSPLLSSYEQYF. The base sequence is TGTGCCAGCAGCCCCCTCCTAAGCTCCTACGAGCAGTACTTC.